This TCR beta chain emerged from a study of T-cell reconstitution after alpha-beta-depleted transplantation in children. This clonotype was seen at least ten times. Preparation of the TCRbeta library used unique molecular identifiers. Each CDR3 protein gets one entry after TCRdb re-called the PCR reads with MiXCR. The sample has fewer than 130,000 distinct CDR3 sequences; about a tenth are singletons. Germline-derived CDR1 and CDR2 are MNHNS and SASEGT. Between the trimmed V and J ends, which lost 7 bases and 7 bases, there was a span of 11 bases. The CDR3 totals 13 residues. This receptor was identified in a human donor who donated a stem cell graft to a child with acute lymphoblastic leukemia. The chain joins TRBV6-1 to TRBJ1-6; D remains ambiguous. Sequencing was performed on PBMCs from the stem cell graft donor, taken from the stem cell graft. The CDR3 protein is CASIQSSNSPLHF. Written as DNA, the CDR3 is TGTGCCAGCATTCAAAGCTCCAATTCACCCCTCCACTTT.